Listed here is a single T cell receptor beta chain. Its antigen is not known. Germline CDR1 and CDR2: SGHNT and YYREEE (reference sequence). V shed 4 bases and J shed 4 bases, with 14 bases lying between them. This CDR3 region has 14 residues. This sample is drawn from a study of OX40 agonist ivuxolimab in advanced cancers. Study observations and caveats: Antigen targets of the expanded peripheral T cells went undetermined.

Using immunoSEQ multiplex PCR, the repertoire was profiled, and TCRdb retains in-frame clones only, with some absent. The sample has about 98,000 clones; 87% are singletons. This chain uses TRBV5-4 with TRBJ1-2; D remains ambiguous. This sequence originates from an adult with an advanced solid tumor such as melanoma, head and neck, liver or kidney cancer. The sequencing here drew on CD4+ or CD8+ T cells sorted from blood, taken in a trial of the OX40 agonist ivuxolimab. The CDR3: CASSQDRVAYGYTF. CDR3 DNA sequence: TGTGCCAGCAGCCAGGATAGAGTTGCCTATGGCTACACCTTC.